This is a list of T cell receptor beta chains from one sample in a study of blood T cells in healthy people across ages. TCRdb re-analysed the 5' RACE reads in MiXCR, keeping a single row per CDR3 protein. The sample records hundreds of thousands of distinct CDR3 sequences, about 27% being singletons. Another study also made use of these data, one on T cells of mothers and their children.

Material for sequencing was blood. These TCRs come from a boy younger than 10 in good health. Each CDR3 is given with its conserved first and last residue. The order of the fields is clone size, J gene, D gene, V gene, CDR3 protein, CDR3 DNA. D genes are given only for firm matches. A row's size may be missing; if present it is once, few, many or a size class.

abundance: few; j_gene: TRBJ2-2; d_gene: TRBD1; v_gene: TRBV12-3/TRBV12-4; CDR3aa: CASTDRVTGELFF; CDR3nt: TGTGCCAGCACCGACAGGGTCACCGGGGAGCTGTTTTTT
abundance: -; j_gene: TRBJ2-1; d_gene: -; v_gene: TRBV5-6; CDR3aa: CASSPTVFDEQFF; CDR3nt: TGTGCCAGCAGCCCGACAGTGTTCGATGAGCAGTTCTTC
abundance: -; j_gene: TRBJ2-1; d_gene: -; v_gene: TRBV6-5; CDR3aa: CASSYDLRGHSYNEQFF; CDR3nt: TGTGCCAGCAGCTATGACCTTCGGGGCCATTCTTACAATGAGCAGTTCTTC
abundance: few; j_gene: TRBJ2-5; d_gene: TRBD2; v_gene: TRBV4-3; CDR3aa: CASSQDSSGRGVTQYF; CDR3nt: TGCGCCAGCAGCCAAGATTCTAGCGGGAGAGGGGTGACCCAGTACTTC
abundance: -; j_gene: TRBJ1-1; d_gene: -; v_gene: TRBV6-6; CDR3aa: CAGSYLSKDTEAFF; CDR3nt: TGTGCCGGCAGTTACCTCAGCAAGGACACTGAAGCTTTCTTT
abundance: -; j_gene: TRBJ2-7; d_gene: -; v_gene: TRBV20-1; CDR3aa: CSARDVLAEPNRTYEQYF; CDR3nt: TGCAGTGCTAGAGATGTATTAGCGGAGCCGAACCGTACCTACGAGCAGTACTTC
abundance: -; j_gene: TRBJ1-5; d_gene: -; v_gene: TRBV27; CDR3aa: CASSAQSDGSQPQHF; CDR3nt: TGTGCCAGCAGTGCGCAATCTGACGGAAGCCAGCCCCAGCATTTT
abundance: few; j_gene: TRBJ2-5; d_gene: -; v_gene: TRBV29-1; CDR3aa: CSVGTGTQETQYF; CDR3nt: TGCAGCGTGGGTACCGGGACCCAAGAGACCCAGTACTTC
abundance: -; j_gene: TRBJ2-7; d_gene: -; v_gene: TRBV20-1; CDR3aa: CSCGELESFEQYF; CDR3nt: TGCAGTTGTGGAGAACTAGAGTCATTCGAGCAGTACTTC
abundance: few; j_gene: TRBJ2-5; d_gene: -; v_gene: TRBV27; CDR3aa: CASSRDKVMVKETQYF; CDR3nt: TGTGCCAGCAGCCGGGACAAGGTGATGGTCAAAGAGACCCAGTACTTC
abundance: -; j_gene: TRBJ1-1; d_gene: -; v_gene: TRBV7-3; CDR3aa: CASSFTDYTEAFF; CDR3nt: TGTGCCAGCAGCTTCACAGATTACACTGAAGCTTTCTTT
abundance: few; j_gene: TRBJ2-5; d_gene: TRBD2; v_gene: TRBV6-2/TRBV6-3; CDR3aa: CAARTSGETQYF; CDR3nt: TGTGCCGCCCGGACTAGCGGAGAGACCCAGTACTTC
abundance: few; j_gene: TRBJ2-7; d_gene: -; v_gene: TRBV7-9; CDR3aa: CASSSLRGLHYEQYF; CDR3nt: TGTGCCAGCAGCTCACTTAGAGGCCTCCACTACGAGCAGTACTTC
abundance: -; j_gene: TRBJ1-2; d_gene: TRBD1; v_gene: TRBV4-3; CDR3aa: CASSQDGTGVGYGYTF; CDR3nt: TGCGCCAGCAGCCAAGATGGGACAGGGGTGGGCTATGGCTACACCTTC
abundance: -; j_gene: TRBJ2-1; d_gene: TRBD1; v_gene: TRBV7-9; CDR3aa: CASSLAGTGDPYEQFF; CDR3nt: TGTGCCAGCAGTTTAGCGGGGACAGGGGACCCTTATGAGCAGTTCTTC
abundance: -; j_gene: TRBJ2-1; d_gene: TRBD2; v_gene: TRBV24-1; CDR3aa: CATSDLILAGDNEQFF; CDR3nt: TGTGCCACCAGTGACCTAATACTAGCGGGCGACAATGAGCAGTTCTTC
abundance: -; j_gene: TRBJ2-1; d_gene: -; v_gene: TRBV6-2/TRBV6-3; CDR3aa: CASSYSLRDPGDEQFF; CDR3nt: TGTGCCAGCAGTTACTCCCTTCGCGACCCCGGAGATGAGCAGTTCTTC
abundance: -; j_gene: TRBJ2-1; d_gene: TRBD2; v_gene: TRBV12-3/TRBV12-4; CDR3aa: CASRTGLAGFSSSYNEQFF; CDR3nt: TGTGCCAGCAGAACGGGACTAGCGGGATTTTCGAGCTCCTACAATGAGCAGTTCTTC
abundance: -; j_gene: TRBJ2-3; d_gene: TRBD1; v_gene: TRBV27; CDR3aa: CATPGQGTDTQYF; CDR3nt: TGTGCCACCCCGGGACAGGGGACAGATACGCAGTATTTT
abundance: few; j_gene: TRBJ1-2; d_gene: -; v_gene: TRBV12-3/TRBV12-4; CDR3aa: CASSFDINYGYTF; CDR3nt: TGTGCCAGCAGTTTCGACATTAACTATGGCTACACCTTC
abundance: few; j_gene: TRBJ1-6; d_gene: -; v_gene: TRBV6-5; CDR3aa: CASSFGAQNSPLHF; CDR3nt: TGTGCCAGCAGTTTCGGGGCCCAGAATTCACCCCTCCACTTT
abundance: few; j_gene: TRBJ2-1; d_gene: TRBD2; v_gene: TRBV2; CDR3aa: CASRGTSGRRGNEQFF; CDR3nt: TGTGCCAGCAGGGGGACTAGCGGGAGGCGCGGCAATGAGCAGTTCTTC
abundance: -; j_gene: TRBJ2-7; d_gene: TRBD2; v_gene: TRBV6-2/TRBV6-3; CDR3aa: CASRTGLAGAYEQYF; CDR3nt: TGTGCCAGCAGGACGGGACTAGCGGGAGCCTACGAGCAGTACTTC
abundance: -; j_gene: TRBJ1-5; d_gene: -; v_gene: TRBV6-2/TRBV6-3; CDR3aa: CASSSKVNPNQPQHF; CDR3nt: TGTGCCAGCAGTTCTAAAGTGAATCCAAATCAGCCCCAGCATTTT
abundance: few; j_gene: TRBJ1-4; d_gene: -; v_gene: TRBV7-3; CDR3aa: CASSKGPGEKLFF; CDR3nt: TGTGCCAGCAGCAAGGGCCCCGGTGAAAAACTGTTTTTT
abundance: -; j_gene: TRBJ2-2; d_gene: -; v_gene: TRBV12-3/TRBV12-4; CDR3aa: CASSLGAPTGELFF; CDR3nt: TGTGCCAGCAGTTTAGGGGCCCCTACCGGGGAGCTGTTTTTT
abundance: few; j_gene: TRBJ2-7; d_gene: TRBD2; v_gene: TRBV25-1; CDR3aa: CASSEWGGSYEQYF; CDR3nt: TGTGCCAGCAGTGAATGGGGGGGGTCCTACGAGCAGTACTTC
abundance: few; j_gene: TRBJ1-2; d_gene: -; v_gene: TRBV29-1; CDR3aa: CSVDPGEDYGYTF; CDR3nt: TGCAGCGTTGACCCAGGGGAGGACTATGGCTACACCTTC
abundance: -; j_gene: TRBJ2-1; d_gene: -; v_gene: TRBV11-2; CDR3aa: CASSLEGTQMNEQFF; CDR3nt: TGTGCCAGCAGCTTAGAAGGGACCCAAATGAATGAGCAGTTCTTC
abundance: few; j_gene: TRBJ2-7; d_gene: -; v_gene: TRBV6-5; CDR3aa: CASSYASGNYEQYF; CDR3nt: TGTGCCAGCAGTTACGCCAGCGGTAACTACGAGCAGTACTTC
abundance: -; j_gene: TRBJ2-2; d_gene: TRBD2; v_gene: TRBV24-1; CDR3aa: CATSDWGGTGELFF; CDR3nt: TGTGCCACCAGTGATTGGGGGGGCACCGGGGAGCTGTTTTTT
abundance: -; j_gene: TRBJ2-1; d_gene: TRBD2; v_gene: TRBV4-3; CDR3aa: CASSQDIIAGGYNEQFF; CDR3nt: TGCGCCAGCAGCCAAGATATAATAGCGGGGGGGTATAATGAGCAGTTCTTC
abundance: few; j_gene: TRBJ2-6; d_gene: -; v_gene: TRBV29-1; CDR3aa: CSVMYFGGSGANVLTF; CDR3nt: TGCAGCGTCATGTATTTCGGGGGCTCTGGGGCCAACGTCCTGACTTTC
abundance: many; j_gene: TRBJ2-3; d_gene: -; v_gene: TRBV5-5; CDR3aa: CASSRQLDTQYF; CDR3nt: TGTGCCAGCAGCAGACAGTTAGATACGCAGTATTTT
abundance: -; j_gene: TRBJ2-3; d_gene: TRBD1; v_gene: TRBV7-8; CDR3aa: CASSPWMDRGPDTQYF; CDR3nt: TGTGCCAGCAGCCCGTGGATGGACAGGGGGCCAGATACGCAGTATTTT
abundance: -; j_gene: TRBJ2-7; d_gene: -; v_gene: TRBV20-1; CDR3aa: CSARDSMAGKYEQYF; CDR3nt: TGCAGTGCTAGAGATTCAATGGCGGGGAAATACGAGCAGTACTTC
abundance: -; j_gene: TRBJ1-4; d_gene: -; v_gene: TRBV6-1; CDR3aa: CASSLFYGSNEKLFF; CDR3nt: TGTGCCAGCAGTCTTTTCTACGGGAGTAATGAAAAACTGTTTTTT
abundance: few; j_gene: TRBJ2-1; d_gene: TRBD2; v_gene: TRBV7-2; CDR3aa: CASSLKASGGSGEQFF; CDR3nt: TGTGCCAGCAGCTTAAAGGCTAGCGGGGGTAGCGGGGAGCAGTTCTTC
abundance: -; j_gene: TRBJ2-3; d_gene: -; v_gene: TRBV10-2; CDR3aa: CASSDLGRRGTDTQYF; CDR3nt: TGCGCCAGCAGTGATTTGGGGCGCAGGGGCACAGATACGCAGTATTTT
abundance: -; j_gene: TRBJ2-7; d_gene: TRBD2; v_gene: TRBV9; CDR3aa: CASSDSKLAENYEQYF; CDR3nt: TGTGCCAGCAGCGACTCGAAACTAGCGGAAAATTACGAGCAGTACTTC
abundance: -; j_gene: TRBJ1-5; d_gene: -; v_gene: TRBV6-2/TRBV6-3; CDR3aa: CASSYQGPGQENQPQHF; CDR3nt: TGTGCCAGCAGTTACCAGGGACCGGGACAAGAGAATCAGCCCCAGCATTTT
abundance: once; j_gene: TRBJ2-1; d_gene: TRBD2; v_gene: TRBV11-2; CDR3aa: CASSHGLVGYNEQFF; CDR3nt: TGTGCCAGCAGCCACGGACTAGTAGGGTACAATGAGCAGTTCTTC
abundance: few; j_gene: TRBJ1-4; d_gene: TRBD1; v_gene: TRBV12-3/TRBV12-4; CDR3aa: CASNSDRVPKLFF; CDR3nt: TGTGCCAGCAACTCGGACAGGGTTCCAAAACTGTTTTTT
abundance: -; j_gene: TRBJ2-5; d_gene: -; v_gene: TRBV7-2; CDR3aa: CASSLDLGSTETQYF; CDR3nt: TGTGCCAGCAGCTTAGATCTGGGTTCCACGGAGACCCAGTACTTC
abundance: -; j_gene: TRBJ2-6; d_gene: -; v_gene: TRBV5-1; CDR3aa: CASSLELGSPGANVLTF; CDR3nt: TGCGCCAGCAGCTTGGAGTTGGGAAGCCCTGGGGCCAACGTCCTGACTTTC
abundance: few; j_gene: TRBJ1-6; d_gene: -; v_gene: TRBV3-1; CDR3aa: CASSQVGSPLHF; CDR3nt: TGTGCCAGCAGCCAAGTTGGTTCACCCCTCCACTTT
abundance: -; j_gene: TRBJ1-1; d_gene: -; v_gene: TRBV9; CDR3aa: CASSLGNTSPEAFF; CDR3nt: TGTGCCAGCAGCCTCGGGAACACAAGCCCTGAAGCTTTCTTT
abundance: -; j_gene: TRBJ2-7; d_gene: TRBD2; v_gene: TRBV7-3; CDR3aa: CASSLIPSGSRQYF; CDR3nt: TGTGCCAGCAGCTTAATCCCTAGCGGGTCTAGGCAGTACTTC
abundance: -; j_gene: TRBJ1-4; d_gene: -; v_gene: TRBV4-3; CDR3aa: CASSQVWGRINEKLFF; CDR3nt: TGCGCCAGCAGCCAAGTTTGGGGCAGGATTAATGAAAAACTGTTTTTT
abundance: many; j_gene: TRBJ1-2; d_gene: -; v_gene: TRBV15; CDR3aa: CATSTTMGFGTGSGKGYTF; CDR3nt: TGTGCCACCAGCACCACGATGGGGTTTGGGACGGGTTCAGGGAAAGGCTACACCTTC
abundance: few; j_gene: TRBJ2-4; d_gene: -; v_gene: TRBV6-5; CDR3aa: CASSKGTELAKNIQYF; CDR3nt: TGTGCCAGCAGTAAAGGGACGGAACTAGCCAAAAACATTCAGTACTTC
abundance: -; j_gene: TRBJ2-7; d_gene: -; v_gene: TRBV3-1; CDR3aa: CASSLSWRGPSSYEQYF; CDR3nt: TGTGCCAGCAGCCTTTCTTGGCGGGGGCCAAGCTCCTACGAGCAGTACTTC
abundance: many; j_gene: TRBJ2-3; d_gene: -; v_gene: TRBV11-2; CDR3aa: CASSLRGGSTDTQYF; CDR3nt: TGTGCCAGCAGCTTAAGGGGAGGTAGCACAGATACGCAGTATTTT
abundance: -; j_gene: TRBJ2-5; d_gene: -; v_gene: TRBV4-2; CDR3aa: CASSQDQGRKETQYF; CDR3nt: TGTGCCAGCAGCCAAGACCAGGGGAGGAAAGAGACCCAGTACTTC
abundance: -; j_gene: TRBJ2-5; d_gene: TRBD1; v_gene: TRBV5-1; CDR3aa: CASSLTGGGQETQYF; CDR3nt: TGCGCCAGCAGCTTGACAGGGGGCGGCCAAGAGACCCAGTACTTC
abundance: -; j_gene: TRBJ2-7; d_gene: -; v_gene: TRBV12-3/TRBV12-4; CDR3aa: CANLTIYEQYF; CDR3nt: TGTGCCAACCTGACTATTTACGAGCAGTACTTC
abundance: few; j_gene: TRBJ2-1; d_gene: TRBD1; v_gene: TRBV7-9; CDR3aa: CASSPDRVNEQFF; CDR3nt: TGTGCCAGCAGCCCGGACAGGGTGAATGAGCAGTTCTTC